Reported below is one T cell receptor (beta chain). The sample comes from a study of Graves' ophthalmopathy and Graves' hyperthyroidism. TCR beta CDR3 regions were amplified from RNA transcripts. Following a first-round RT-PCR that used HTBI primers, a second-round multiplex PCR was carried out. In TCRdb, the multiplex PCR reads were re-called with MiXCR into one record per CDR3 protein. The data hold fewer than 350,000 distinct CDR3 sequences, with roughly a sixth observed a single time. Sequencing was performed on peripheral blood. The clonotype comes from an adult man with Graves' ophthalmopathy.

The CDR3 DNA is TGTGCCAGCAGTTACTCGAGGTCAATGCATGGCTACACCTTC. Translation gives CASSYSRSMHGYTF. The V gene is TRBV6-2 or TRBV6-3, the J gene TRBJ1-2; D not resolved. Trimming cost V 0 bases and J 6 bases, with 11 bases left between them. This CDR3 spans 14 amino acids. Germline V CDR1 and CDR2: MNHEY, SVGEGT.